The rows below give T cell receptor beta chains drawn from one sample of a study of blood T cell repertoires in COVID-19. This table comes from immunoSEQ multiplex PCR, and its TCRdb copy is limited to in-frame clones, with some not included. This table has tens of thousands of clones, 80% to 90% appearing once. The sample consisted of peripheral blood. The source is a man in his forties or fifties with active COVID-19. Each CDR3 is given with its conserved first and last residue. The order of the fields is CDR3 protein, CDR3 DNA, D gene, clone size, V gene, J gene. A D gene is named only where the DNA matches it firmly. Where a row states a size, it is once, few, many or the class of an expanded clone; other rows omit it.

CASSSVARRRLTNYGYTF	TGTGCCAGCAGCTCAGTTGCCAGACGGAGGTTGACTAACTATGGCTACACCTTC	-	-	TRBV11-2	TRBJ1-2
CASSPGHNYGYTF	TGTGCCAGCAGCCCTGGACATAACTATGGCTACACCTTC	-	-	TRBV7-2	TRBJ1-2
CASNQWGQSNTEVFF	TGCGCCAGCAACCAATGGGGACAGTCCAACACTGAAGTTTTCTTT	TRBD1	-	TRBV5-1	TRBJ1-1
CASSLVVLGDEQFF	TGTGCCAGCAGCTTAGTTGTACTAGGCGATGAGCAGTTCTTC	-	-	TRBV11-2	TRBJ2-1
CASSLEAGAVTDTQYF	TGCGCCAGCAGCTTGGAAGCGGGAGCAGTCACAGATACGCAGTATTTT	TRBD2	-	TRBV5-1	TRBJ2-3
CATSDTVNYGYTF	TGTGCCACCAGTGATACAGTTAACTATGGCTACACCTTC	-	-	TRBV24-1	TRBJ1-2
CATRTVNTGELFF	TGTGCCACCCGGACAGTCAACACCGGGGAGCTGTTTTTT	-	-	TRBV11-3	TRBJ2-2
CASSIQGAGQPQHF	TGTGCCAGCTCGATACAGGGGGCGGGTCAGCCCCAGCATTTT	TRBD1	-	TRBV5-8	TRBJ1-5
CASTPGQAKGEPQHF	TGTGCCAGCACCCCGGGACAGGCCAAGGGGGAGCCCCAGCATTTT	TRBD1	once	TRBV6-5	TRBJ1-5
CASSKSGTQSYEQYF	TGTGCCAGCAGCAAATCCGGGACTCAGTCCTACGAGCAGTACTTC	-	-	TRBV11-2	TRBJ2-7